This record covers a single T cell receptor (beta chain). This clone was counted only a few times. Its antigen remains unidentified. The input lacks base qualities; no much larger clone sits a single base away. All of the isolated RNA was reverse transcribed with the High Capacity cDNA Reverse Transcription Kit, so expressed TCRB transcripts were sequenced. Naive, central memory and regulatory T cell samples underwent deep immunoSEQ sequencing, averaging roughly 3.4 million total reads per sample. After sorted cells were lysed in RLT buffer, RNA was extracted with DNase-treated RNeasy Micro or Mini kits, with the choice depending on cell number. To prevent cross-contamination, each cell subset was processed individually, whereas patient and healthy donor samples were processed jointly. The immunoSEQ multiplex PCR was used to amplify TCRB sequences from cDNA, generating 87-bp fragments that spanned the CDR3 region. The amplicons were sequenced using the Illumina HiSeq platform. The authors' analysis ran thus. PCR bias was corrected computationally using synthetic template baselines, and reads within Hamming distance 2 were collapsed, with unmergeable singletons discarded. Reads were aligned against IMGT to assign V, D and J genes, CDR3 length and insertions or deletions at six rearrangement sites. Within each subset, clonotype counts were normalized to the number of sorted cells before true diversity and Gini coefficients were calculated with the tcR R package. Repertoire sharing was quantified using the overlap coefficient calculated on TCRB nucleotide sequences. As a proxy for the pre-selection repertoire, out-of-frame TCRB sequences from naive cells were analyzed. The source is immuneACCESS, and TCRdb retained only in-frame sequences with V and J called. Part of the clones is not carried over; for the studies checked, unresolved V genes explain less than half of this, and the remainder is unexplained. That table gives V, J and clone size, and the DNA gave D and trimming. The sample table records some 500,000 clones; more than 9.5% of these occur just once. More than 0.045% of the sample is held by the ten biggest clonotypes.

From each donor, a single peripheral blood sample of approximately 0.11 L on average was drawn into heparinised tubes. Using a panel that included CD45RO, CCR7, CD25, CD127, CD95 and CD27, naive, central memory, regulatory and stem cell-like memory CD4+ T cells were sorted on a BD FACSAria II. A purity above 98% was achieved for all sorted populations. PBMCs were isolated immediately by Lymphoprep density gradient centrifugation and stained directly without culture. Samples were stained and sorted in pairs, with one healthy donor and one patient per experiment, so that batch effects were minimized. The sample originates from a study of beta chain features in type 1 diabetes (dated by TCRdb to the late 2010s). Context from the whole study: Patients and healthy donors did not differ in mean age, gender distribution, total cell number or subset yield. Regulatory and stem cell-like memory subsets were obtained from only 8 patients and about eight healthy donors, while naive and central memory subsets were obtained from all 30 or so donors. A total of roughly 110 million sorted cells were examined across all samples, and the number of cells per subset was strongly correlated with RNA yield. The study compared TCRB repertoires of sorted circulating CD4+ T cell subsets between recently diagnosed type 1 diabetes patients and matched healthy donors. Findings and caveats that apply to the study as a whole: At VDJ recombination sites, type 1 diabetes patients had fewer insertions and more deleted nucleotides, which implies abnormalities in thymic rearrangement. HLA sub-analyses involved small numbers of individuals, so any influence of HLA type on TCRB rearrangement remained unresolved. Naive, central memory and regulatory TCRB repertoires appeared to be more alike among patients than among healthy donors. Shorter templates might be favored by PCR, yet because patient and control samples were amplified and corrected together, any such skew would affect both groups equally. A moderate but significant shortening of TCRB CDR3 length was observed in type 1 diabetes patients in all four CD4+ subsets. Because cDNA rather than genomic DNA was sequenced, highly expressing activated cells could have been over-represented, although no difference in activation and CD3 levels was found between groups.

There are 11 amino acids in the CDR3, from cysteine to phenylalanine inclusive. Kept here is only the CDR3 DNA, which spans 33 bases and is read in frame from base 1. V was cut back by 8 bases and J by 2 bases, leaving a gap of 5 bases between them. CDR1 MNHEY and CDR2 SVGAGI are derived from the germline V gene. Source material: naive CD4+ T cells from blood. The meaning of the sample's cell subset or site label: true naive CD4+ T cells. This receptor chain uses TRBV6-5 and TRBJ2-3, with an unclear D gene assignment. The receptor was derived from a woman aged 18-29 years in good health. The DNA is as follows: TGTGCCAGCGGGATCACAGATACGCAGTATTTT. Protein translation: CASGITDTQYF.